The present T cell receptor (beta chain) was sequenced within a study of regulatory T cells in long-lasting Graves disease (TCRdb year 2021). A note on the overall study: Newly diagnosed Graves' disease patients had taken antithyroid drugs for less than 3 months. TCR sequencing covered around 13 persistent and 20 or so newly diagnosed Graves' disease patients, around 35 samples in total. Peripheral blood TCR sequencing and RNA sequencing compared persistent Graves' disease patients with newly diagnosed Graves' disease patients. The study was conducted in China and was registered as a clinical trial.

The library came from multiplex PCR. Sequencing used an Illumina HiSeq 4000. To build TCR beta libraries, CDR3 regions were amplified by Arm-PCR using iRepertoire HTBI primers. PCR products were gel purified before sequencing. Per the source publication's procedure: Gene usage analysis of CDR3 amino acid clonotypes relied on the roughly 58 TRBV and about 13 TRBJ segments identified across samples. Filtered high-quality paired reads were merged into contigs using COPE and FqMerger. Contigs were aligned with BLAST to IMGT TRBV, TRBD and TRBJ reference genes, and CDR3 was defined per IMGT. Highly expanded clones were defined as clonotypes with a frequency above 0.1%. Shannon entropy served as the measure of repertoire diversity, while the Gini coefficient captured V-J evenness. A clonotype was considered public if more than one individual shared it. TCRdb's own reprocessing of the public reads used fastp at Q25 and MiXCR and kept productive beta chains. For every CDR3 protein sequence, its rows merge into one entry that carries the most common genes and DNA. These V and J calls rely on TCRdb rather than the paper's analysis. This sample comprises hundreds of thousands of distinct CDR3 sequences, roughly a sixth of them detected only once. The ten largest clones capture 22% of the sample.

According to the study, the label for this sample's time point signals: newly diagnosed GD, antithyroid drugs for less than 3 months. For both TCR sequencing and RNA sequencing, RNA was extracted from PBMCs in TRIzol. The diagnosis of Graves' disease followed American Thyroid Association guidelines. Recruitment of patients was carried out at an endocrinology department in Xi'an, China. Each patient gave approximately 8.8 milliliters of peripheral blood, collected in an EDTA anticoagulant tube. PBMCs were isolated by Ficoll Paque Plus density gradient separation without further T cell sorting. RNA quality was checked with an Agilent 2100 Bioanalyzer and agarose gel, and concentration with a NanoDrop 2000. This clonotype was counted ten times or more. No antigen is known for it. Qualities for individual bases were not recorded, and no much larger clone is one base off. From V the trimming removes 2 bases and from J it removes 0 bases, while the gene matches leave 7 bases of the junction unaccounted for. The CDR3 numbers 17 residues from cysteine through phenylalanine. The DNA shown is the 51-base CDR3, in frame from base 1. Reading the germline V gene gives CDR1 SGHTA and CDR2 FQGNSA.

Overall results and qualifications from the work: Persistent patients shared more public clonotypes among themselves (roughly 2,700) than newly diagnosed patients did (roughly 920). Only peripheral blood was studied, because thyroid tissue, the primary lesion, was inaccessible. Sequencing and analysis were restricted to the TCR beta chain. TRBV28, TRBJ1-2 and TRBJ2-5 were preferentially used in persistent disease, while TRBV20-1 and TRBJ2-1 were favored in newly diagnosed disease. The authors noted that the small sample size was a limitation that may lower accuracy. Persistent Graves' disease patients showed lower TCR Shannon entropy and fewer highly expanded clones than newly diagnosed patients, suggesting clonal expansion.

Here the chain combines TRBV7-2 and TRBJ2-3; TRBD2 aligns with 8 central bases. The specimen comprised peripheral blood mononuclear cells (PBMCs), sampled at new diagnosis, from a patient treated with antithyroid drugs. The sequence was collected from a female donor with Graves disease. The nucleotide sequence is given as TGTGCCAGCAGCTTACGGGGGGGCCGTTCAAGCACAGATACGCAGTATTTT. Translation gives CASSLRGGRSSTDTQYF. Beyond the CDR3, the reference TRBV7-2 and TRBJ2-3 genes provide the residues; the full variable domain reads: GAGVSQSPSNKVTEKGKDVELRCDPISGHTALYWYRQSLGQGLEFLIYFQGNSAPDKSGLPSDRFSAERTGGSVSTLTIQRTQQEDSAVYLCASSLRGGRSSTDTQYFGPGTRLTVL.